This T cell receptor (beta chain) was observed in a study of response to subunit inactivated influenza vaccine. V shed 5 bases and J shed 4 bases, with 11 bases lying between them. The CDR3 has 14 residues. Germline CDR1 is SGHTA and CDR2 is FQGNSA. TCRdb re-derived calls from the RT-PCR reads in MiXCR, one entry per CDR3 protein. The sample lists fewer than 600,000 distinct CDR3 sequences, under 8.5% occurring once. In this sample, this clonotype turned up many times. The antigen remains undetermined. Whole-study findings and limits: Authors proposed each seasonal influenza vaccination draws in few new T cells.

Sample: PBMCs from blood, taken less than 30 months after vaccination. This receptor was identified in a man between 50 and 69 years old who received an inactivated influenza vaccine. This rearrangement joins TRBV7-2 to TRBJ2-2; a weak D match, TRBD1 (6 bases). CDR3 bases: TGTGCCAGCAGCCGACAGGTGGCCACCGGGGAGCTGTTTTTT. It encodes CASSRQVATGELFF.